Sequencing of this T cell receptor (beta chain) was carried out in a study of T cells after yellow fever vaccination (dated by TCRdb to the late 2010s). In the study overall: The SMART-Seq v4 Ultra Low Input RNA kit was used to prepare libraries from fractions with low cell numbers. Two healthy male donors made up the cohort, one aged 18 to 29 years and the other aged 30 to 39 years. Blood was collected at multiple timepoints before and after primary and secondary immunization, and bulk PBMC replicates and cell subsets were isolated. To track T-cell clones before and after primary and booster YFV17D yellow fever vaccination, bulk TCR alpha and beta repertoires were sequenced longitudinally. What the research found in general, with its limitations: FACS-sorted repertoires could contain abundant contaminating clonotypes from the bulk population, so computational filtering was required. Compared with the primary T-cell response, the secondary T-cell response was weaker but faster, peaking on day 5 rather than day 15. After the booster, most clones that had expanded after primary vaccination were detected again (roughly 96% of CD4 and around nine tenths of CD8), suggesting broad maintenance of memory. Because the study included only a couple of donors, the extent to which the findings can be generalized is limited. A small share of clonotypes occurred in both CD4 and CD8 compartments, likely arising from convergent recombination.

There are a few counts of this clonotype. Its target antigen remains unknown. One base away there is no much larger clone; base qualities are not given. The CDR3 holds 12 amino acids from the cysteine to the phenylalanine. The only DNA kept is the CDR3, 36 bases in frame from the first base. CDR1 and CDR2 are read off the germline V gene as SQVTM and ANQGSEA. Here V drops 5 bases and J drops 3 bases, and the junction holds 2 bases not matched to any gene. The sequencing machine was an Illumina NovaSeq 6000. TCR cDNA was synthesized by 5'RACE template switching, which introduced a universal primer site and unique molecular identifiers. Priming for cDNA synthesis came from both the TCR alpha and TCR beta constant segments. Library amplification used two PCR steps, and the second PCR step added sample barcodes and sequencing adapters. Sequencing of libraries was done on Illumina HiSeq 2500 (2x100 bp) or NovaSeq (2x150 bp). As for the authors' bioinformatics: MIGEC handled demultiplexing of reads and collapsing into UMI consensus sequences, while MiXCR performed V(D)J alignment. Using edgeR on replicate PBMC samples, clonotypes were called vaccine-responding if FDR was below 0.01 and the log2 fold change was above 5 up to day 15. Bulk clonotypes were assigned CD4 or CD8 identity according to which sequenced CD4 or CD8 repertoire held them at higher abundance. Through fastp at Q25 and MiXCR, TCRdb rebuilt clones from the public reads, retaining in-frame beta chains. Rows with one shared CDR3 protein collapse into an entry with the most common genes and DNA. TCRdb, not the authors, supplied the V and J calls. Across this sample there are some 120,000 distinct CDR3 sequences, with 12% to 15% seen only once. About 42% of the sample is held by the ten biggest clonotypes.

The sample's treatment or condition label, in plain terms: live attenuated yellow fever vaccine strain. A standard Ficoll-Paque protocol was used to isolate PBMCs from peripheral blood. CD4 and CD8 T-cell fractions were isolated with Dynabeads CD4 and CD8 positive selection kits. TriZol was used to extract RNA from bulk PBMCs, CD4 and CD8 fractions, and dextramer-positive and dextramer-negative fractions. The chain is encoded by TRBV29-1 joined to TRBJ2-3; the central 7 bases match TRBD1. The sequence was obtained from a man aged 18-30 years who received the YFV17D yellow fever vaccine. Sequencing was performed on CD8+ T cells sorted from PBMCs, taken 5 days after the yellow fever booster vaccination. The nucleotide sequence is TGCAGCGTTCTACAGGGGACAGATACGCAGTATTTT. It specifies CSVLQGTDTQYF.